The sequence of this TCR beta chain was determined in a study of response to subunit inactivated influenza vaccine. Study-wide findings and caveats: The authors offered the suggestion that each seasonal influenza vaccination recruits few new T cells.

TCRdb called the RT-PCR reads again in MiXCR, with one record for every CDR3 protein. Among roughly 700,000 distinct CDR3 sequences listed, more than 11% were seen once. On this clonotype: Its antigen is still unknown.

Looked up from germline, CDR1 is DFQATT and CDR2 is SNEGSKA (reference sequence). The V gene end was trimmed by 0 bases and the J gene end by 8 bases; junction bases not matched to a gene: 8. The CDR3 extends over 15 amino acids. The material was PBMCs from blood, obtained 14 days before vaccination. The J gene is TRBJ2-1, the V gene TRBV20-1; 9 bases align to TRBD1. The receptor was isolated from a middle-aged man who received an inactivated influenza vaccine. DNA for the CDR3: TGCAGTGCTAGAGATCTCCGGACAGGGGAGGATGAGCAGTTCTTC. Amino acids: CSARDLRTGEDEQFF.